This TCR beta chain was identified during a study of tumor-infiltrating lymphocytes in primary liver carcinoma. Notes on the study in general: Tumors significantly exceeded blood in top-250-clone fraction (p = 0.039).

The germline gives CDR1 SGHVS, CDR2 FQNEAQ. There are 16 residues in the CDR3. Trimming left V 1 base short and J 1 base short, with 12 bases between. The input was 500 ng total RNA; TCR beta cDNA was made from it with a constant-region primer. Libraries for TCR beta were built through three nested multiplex PCR rounds, which together made up a slightly modified ARM-PCR procedure. The opening two PCR rounds, ten to eleven cycles each, paired TRBV1-TRBV30 forward primers with a C-beta reverse primer. One entry per CDR3 protein, called by TCRdb with MiXCR from the multiplex PCR reads. This sample has about 97,000 distinct CDR3 sequences, with about 62% found just once. About this clonotype: The target antigen is unknown.

Co-extracting RNA and DNA was done with about 20-34 mg of unsorted bulk tissue as input. The specimen was liver tumor tissue from sampling region 2. Subset denoted: tumor region T2, inferior pole. The sequence came from a woman aged 60 to 75 with primary liver carcinoma and hepatitis B virus infection. This chain links TRBV7-8 with TRBJ2-3; D is ambiguous. The CDR3 spells CASSLVNLFCTDTQYF. For the CDR3, the DNA is TGTGCCAGCAGCTTAGTAAACCTATTTTGCACAGATACGCAGTATTTT.